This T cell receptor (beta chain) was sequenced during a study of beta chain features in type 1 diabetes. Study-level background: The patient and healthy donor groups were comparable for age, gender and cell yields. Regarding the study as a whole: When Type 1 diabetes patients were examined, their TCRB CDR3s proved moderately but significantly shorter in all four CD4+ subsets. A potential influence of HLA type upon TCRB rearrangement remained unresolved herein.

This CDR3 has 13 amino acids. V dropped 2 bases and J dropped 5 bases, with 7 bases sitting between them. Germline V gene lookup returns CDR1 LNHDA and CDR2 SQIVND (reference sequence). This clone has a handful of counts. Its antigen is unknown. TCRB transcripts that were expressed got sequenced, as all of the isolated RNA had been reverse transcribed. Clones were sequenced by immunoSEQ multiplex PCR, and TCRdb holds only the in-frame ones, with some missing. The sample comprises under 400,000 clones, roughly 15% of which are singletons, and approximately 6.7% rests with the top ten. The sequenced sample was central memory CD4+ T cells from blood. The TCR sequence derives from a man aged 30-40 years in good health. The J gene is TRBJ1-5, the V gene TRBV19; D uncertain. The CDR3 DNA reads TGTGCCAGTAGTATAAAAGGAGATCAGCCCCAGCATTTT. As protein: CASSIKGDQPQHF.